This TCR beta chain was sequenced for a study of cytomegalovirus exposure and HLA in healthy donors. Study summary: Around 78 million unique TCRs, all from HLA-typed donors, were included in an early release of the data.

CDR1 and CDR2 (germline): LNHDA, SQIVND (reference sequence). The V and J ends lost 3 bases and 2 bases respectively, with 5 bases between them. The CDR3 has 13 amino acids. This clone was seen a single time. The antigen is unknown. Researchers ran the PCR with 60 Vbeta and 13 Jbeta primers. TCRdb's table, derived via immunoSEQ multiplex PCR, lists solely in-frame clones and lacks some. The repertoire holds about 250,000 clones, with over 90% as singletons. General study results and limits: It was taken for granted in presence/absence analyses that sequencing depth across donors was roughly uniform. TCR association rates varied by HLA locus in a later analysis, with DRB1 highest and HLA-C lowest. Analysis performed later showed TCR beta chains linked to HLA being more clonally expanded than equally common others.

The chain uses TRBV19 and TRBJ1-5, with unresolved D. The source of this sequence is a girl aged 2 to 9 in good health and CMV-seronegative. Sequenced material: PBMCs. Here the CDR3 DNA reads TGTGCCAGTAGTATCTCTGGCAATCAGCCCCAGCATTTT. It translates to CASSISGNQPQHF.